Presented here are 9 T cell receptor beta chains from one specimen sequenced in a study of identical twins. TCRdb analysed the 5' RACE reads with MiXCR anew, one entry per CDR3 protein. The table has about 240,000 distinct CDR3 sequences, under 12% seen once. Input material: memory T cells sorted from blood. These receptors all come from a man aged 45-65 years in good health.

In this sample, this clonotype turned up a few times. The gene calls are TRBV20-1 and TRBJ2-1, with D hard to call. This CDR3 contains 14 residues. Germline lookup yields CDR1 DFQATT and CDR2 SNEGSKA (reference sequence). Trimming pared 1 base from V and 0 bases from J, leaving 7 bases between. This CDR3 is CSARGYLSYNEQFF. The DNA for the CDR3 is TGCAGTGCTAGAGGCTATCTCTCCTACAATGAGCAGTTCTTC.

The chain links TRBV4-3 to TRBJ2-7; 8 nucleotides agree with TRBD2. This CDR3 spans 17 amino acids. Germline V gene sequence: CDR1 LGHNA, CDR2 YSLEER. V lost 0 bases and J lost 7; bases outside the gene matches: 14. The CDR3 here is CASSQDSSGGVSSEQYF. As DNA, the CDR3 is TGCGCCAGCAGCCAAGATTCAAGCGGGGGTGTTTCGAGTGAGCAGTACTTC.

The chain uses TRBV5-5 and TRBJ2-3; maybe TRBD2 (5 bases). Germline-derived CDR1 and CDR2 are SGHKS and YYEKEE (reference sequence). With 4 bases removed from V and 4 bases from J, the gap between germline ends came to 16 bases. The CDR3 runs to 15 residues. DNA of the CDR3: TGTGCCAGCAGCCACCGACTAACGGGTTCAGATACGCAGTATTTT. This gives the protein CASSHRLTGSDTQYF.

This clonotype was found a few times. The rearrangement links TRBV20-1 to TRBJ2-7; 8 bases line up with TRBD1. V shed 2 bases and J 1 base; nucleotides not matched to a gene: 1. The CDR3 is 13 residues long. Germline CDR1 reads DFQATT; CDR2 reads SNEGSKA (reference sequence). The CDR3 reads CSARQGASYEQYF. CDR3 DNA sequence: TGCAGTGCTAGACAGGGGGCTTCCTACGAGCAGTACTTC.

The rearrangement links TRBV5-6 to TRBJ2-3; 7 nucleotides match TRBD2. The CDR3 sequence is 15 residues long. Germline V gene sequence: CDR1 SGHDT, CDR2 YYEEEE. The V and J ends lost 4 bases and 14 bases, in that order; junction bases with no gene match: 19. The chain's CDR3 is CASSPISGLDEGWYF. CDR3 nucleotide sequence: TGTGCCAGCAGCCCCATTTCAGGACTAGACGAGGGGTGGTATTTT.

The table lists this clonotype with a few counts. The chain has TRBV20-1 and TRBJ2-1, with no clear D. V was clipped by 3 bases and J by 0 bases, with 9 bases between them. There are 14 residues in the CDR3. Germline loops: CDR1 DFQATT, CDR2 SNEGSKA (reference sequence). The DNA of the CDR3 is TGCAGTGCTAGTATTCTACCCTCCTACAATGAGCAGTTCTTC. Translation gives CSASILPSYNEQFF.

This clonotype was found a few times. CDR3 sequence (DNA): TGTGCCAGTAGGGCCACAGGGGGCGCTTGGAGCAATCAGCCCCAGCATTTT. This gives the protein CASRATGGAWSNQPQHF. The chain links TRBV19 to TRBJ1-5, with 9 bases fitting TRBD1. The junction had 10 bases not matched to a gene; V was cut back by 6 bases and J by 1 base. The CDR3 consists of 17 residues. From germline, CDR1 is LNHDA and CDR2 SQIVND (reference sequence).

This clonotype appeared a few times. The CDR3 reads CSAPPDRGRETQYF. In nucleotides, the CDR3 is TGCAGTGCTCCTCCTGACAGGGGGCGAGAGACCCAGTACTTC. The V gene is TRBV20-1, the J gene TRBJ2-5; TRBD1 matches 10 bases. Per germline, CDR1 DFQATT and CDR2 SNEGSKA (reference sequence). The CDR3 sequence is 14 residues long. V was clipped by 5 bases and J by 4 bases; unmatched bases: 7.

This clonotype was counted ten times or more. V is TRBV6-1 and J is TRBJ2-1; 9 positions agree with TRBD2. Germline CDR1 and CDR2: MNHNS and SASEGT. V shed 11 bases, J shed 9 bases, and the junction held 14 bases outside the gene matches. This CDR3 is built from 14 residues. The chain's CDR3 is CAARPAGGPSEQFF. As DNA, the CDR3 is TGTGCCGCCCGGCCAGCGGGGGGCCCTAGTGAGCAGTTCTTC.